The sequence of this TCR beta chain was determined in a study of radiation and T cells in renal cell carcinoma. Overall study results and limits: Top tumor clonotypes rose in blood 2 weeks post-radiation, then contracted.

This CDR3 is 13 amino acids long. Trimming left V 7 bases short and J 7 bases short, with 16 bases between. Germline assignment: CDR1 MNHEY and CDR2 SVGAGI. This clone showed up just a few times. What it binds is not known. Time point described: blood 4 weeks post-SBRT, at nephrectomy. Treatment reported: 15 Gy SBRT to primary tumor, nephrectomy 4 weeks later. TCRdb's copy holds only in-frame clones and misses some; the assay was immunoSEQ multiplex PCR. The data show about 77,000 clones, over 65% seen once. The V and J genes are TRBV6-5 and TRBJ1-1; D may be TRBD1 (6 bases). The sample here was blood, taken from a patient whose treatment included radiotherapy and nephrectomy. The sequence was obtained from a woman between 55 and 75 years old with renal cell carcinoma. This CDR3 reads CASIPTGNGEAFF. The CDR3 DNA reads as TGTGCCAGCATTCCGACAGGAAACGGTGAAGCTTTCTTT.